This entry lists 19 T cell receptor beta chains sequenced from one sample in a study of early stage breast cancer tumors. Some clones are missing from TCRdb's copy, which holds only in-frame ones; the method was immunoSEQ multiplex PCR. The table has 45,000 to 60,000 clones, over 80% seen once. Sequencing used blood. Source of these receptors: a person aged 65 to 85 with breast cancer.

This clone was seen only once. The rearrangement links TRBV14 to TRBJ2-5; D is ambiguous. This CDR3 is 15 amino acids long. Germline assignment: CDR1 SGHDN and CDR2 FVKESK. With 0 bases removed from V and 5 bases from J, the gap between germline ends came to 13 bases. CDR3 sequence reads: CASSQDTPFEETQYF. DNA for the CDR3: TGTGCCAGCAGCCAAGATACGCCGTTCGAGGAGACCCAGTACTTC.

J is TRBJ2-3 and V is TRBV19; 7 nucleotides align to TRBD1. The V and J ends lost 8 bases and 2 bases, in that order; junction bases with no gene match: 4. CDR3 length equals 13 residues. In germline, CDR1 is LNHDA, CDR2 SQIVND (reference sequence). CDR3 sequence reads: CASRDRFTDTQYF. In DNA, the CDR3 is TGTGCCAGTCGGGACAGATTCACAGATACGCAGTATTTT.

V gene TRBV6-5 combines with J gene TRBJ2-7; tentative D call: TRBD1 (7 bases). With 3 bases removed from V and 3 bases from J, the gap between germline ends came to 12 bases. The germline CDR1 and CDR2 sequences are MNHEY and SVGAGI. This CDR3 contains 14 residues. CDR3 sequence reads: CASSYSGGIYEQYF. CDR3 in DNA: TGTGCCAGCAGTTATTCAGGGGGGATCTACGAGCAGTACTTC.

The chain is built from TRBV19 and TRBJ2-7; no firm D call. This CDR3 region has 14 residues. The germline gives CDR1 LNHDA, CDR2 SQIVND (reference sequence). Trimming took 3 bases from V and 1 from J, leaving 10 bases between them. CDR3 bases: TGTGCCAGTAGTATTGTGATAGCTTCCTACGAGCAGTACTTC. It translates to CASSIVIASYEQYF.

This clone was detected a few times. This sequence joins TRBV2 and TRBJ2-1, with 13 bases identical to TRBD2. The V segment lost 6 bases and the J segment 6 bases; nucleotides outside the gene matches: 5. Germline V gene sequence: CDR1 SNHLY, CDR2 FYNNEI. There are 15 residues in the CDR3. This CDR3 reads CASSTSGRGLNEQFF. The CDR3 DNA follows: TGTGCCAGCAGCACTAGCGGGAGGGGGCTCAATGAGCAGTTCTTC.

The chain uses TRBV19 and TRBJ1-2; D uncertain. Germline lookup yields CDR1 LNHDA and CDR2 SQIVND (reference sequence). The length of the CDR3 is 14 residues. V lost 3 bases and J lost 4, with 12 bases in between. CDR3 sequence (DNA): TGTGCCAGTAGTATCTCCAACAGCCTCTATGGCTACACCTTC. This gives the protein CASSISNSLYGYTF.

The chain links TRBV5-1 to TRBJ1-2, with 7 bases lining up with TRBD1. Per germline, CDR1 SGHRS and CDR2 YFSETQ. The CDR3 has 14 residues. V was clipped by 1 base and J by 2 bases; unmatched bases: 2. The CDR3 nucleotides read TGCGCCAGCAGCTTGACGACAGGGAACTATGGCTACACCTTC. Protein: CASSLTTGNYGYTF.

The gene calls are TRBV4-2 and TRBJ2-6, with D possibly matching TRBD1 (6 bases). From germline, CDR1 is LGHNA and CDR2 YNFKEQ. The CDR3 is made up of 19 amino acids. V was trimmed by 3 bases and J by 0 bases, leaving 18 bases between them. The CDR3 region has the DNA TGTGCCAGCAGCCAGGTCGGGACACGCACCGTCTCTGGGGCCAACGTCCTGACTTTC. Its translation: CASSQVGTRTVSGANVLTF.

J is TRBJ2-7 and V is TRBV19; 8 nucleotides align to TRBD1. V gave up 7 bases and J gave up 4 bases; unmatched junction bases: 6. Per germline, CDR1 LNHDA and CDR2 SQIVND (reference sequence). The CDR3 spans 13 residues. The CDR3 region is CASKRTGMYEQYF. Here the CDR3 DNA reads TGTGCCAGTAAAAGGACAGGGATGTACGAGCAGTACTTC.

This chain links TRBV10-3 with TRBJ1-5; tentative D call: TRBD1 (5 bases). V was trimmed by 2 bases and J by 4 bases, leaving 12 bases between them. The CDR3 is made up of 15 amino acids. Germline CDR1 is ENHRY and CDR2 is SYGVKD. CDR3 protein: CAISEPWAGNQPQHF. The CDR3 DNA sequence: TGTGCCATCAGTGAGCCGTGGGCAGGGAATCAGCCCCAGCATTTT.

A single count supports this clone. The V and J genes are TRBV5-1 and TRBJ2-5; D not certain. The CDR3 length is 12 residues. Trimming removed 2 bases at V and 3 bases at J, with 5 bases between. Germline CDR1 is SGHRS and CDR2 is YFSETQ. CDR3 sequence (DNA): TGCGCCAGCAGCTTCAGCGAAGAGACCCAGTACTTC. Translated, it gives CASSFSEETQYF.

The chain joins TRBV27 to TRBJ1-6; tentatively, D is TRBD1 (6 bases). Trimming shortened V by 2 bases and J by 6 bases, and 11 bases separated the two germline ends. The CDR3 is 15 amino acids. Per germline, CDR1 MNHEY and CDR2 SMNVEV (reference sequence). As DNA, the CDR3 is TGTGCCAGCAGTTTAGGGGGGGCCGGTAATTCACCCCTCCACTTT. Amino acid sequence: CASSLGGAGNSPLHF.

The chain uses TRBV30 and TRBJ1-4; D is unresolved. The CDR3 has 12 amino acids. Germline CDR1 is GTSNPN and CDR2 is SVGIG (reference sequence). The chain's CDR3 is CAQRGNNEKLFF. For the CDR3, the DNA is TGTGCTCAACGGGGAAATAATGAAAAACTGTTTTTT.

This sequence joins TRBV15 and TRBJ2-3; 9 nucleotides align to TRBD2. V lost 7 bases to trimming and J lost 4 bases; unmatched junction nucleotides: 12. Germline lookup yields CDR1 LNHNV and CDR2 YYDKDF (reference sequence). This CDR3 spans 16 amino acids. The CDR3 region has the DNA TGTGCCACCAAAAGAGGCGGGGGGGGCCTGTCAGATACGCAGTATTTT. Its translation: CATKRGGGGLSDTQYF. The full variable domain, with the rest looked up from reference TRBV15 and TRBJ2-3, is DAMVIQNPRYQVTQFGKPVTLSCSQTLNHNVMYWYQQKSSQAPKLLFHYYDKDFNNEADTPDNFQSRRPNTSFCFLDIRSPGLGDTAMYLCATKRGGGGLSDTQYFGPGTRLTVL.

The genes are TRBV6-4 and TRBJ1-2; TRBD1 aligns across 9 bases. Trimming took 5 bases from V and 7 from J; bases not matched to a gene: 8. The CDR3 extends over 14 amino acids. Germline V CDR1 and CDR2: MRHNA, SNTAGT. Here the CDR3 reads CASSPGQGYFGYTF. The CDR3 nucleotides are TGTGCCAGCAGTCCGGGACAGGGCTATTTTGGCTACACCTTC.

The genes are TRBV5-1 and TRBJ1-2; D is undetermined. V was pared by 0 bases and J by 1 base, with 4 bases between. The CDR3 covers 13 residues. The germline V gene has CDR1 SGHRS and CDR2 YFSETQ. CDR3 coding DNA: TGCGCCAGCAGCTTGGACATTAACTATGGCTACACCTTC. Amino acid sequence: CASSLDINYGYTF. Supplemented by reference TRBV5-1 and TRBJ1-2, the full variable domain reads KAGVTQTPRYLIKTRGQQVTLSCSPISGHRSVSWYQQTPGQGLQFLFEYFSETQRNKGNFPGRFSGRQFSNSRSEMNVSTLELGDSALYLCASSLDINYGYTFGSGTRLTVV.

The chain recombines TRBV29-1 with TRBJ1-2, with TRBD1 matching 11 bases. CDR3 length equals 14 residues. The germline V gene has CDR1 SQVTM and CDR2 ANQGSEA. Trimming cost V 4 bases and J 6 bases; bases outside gene matches: 7. CDR3 sequence (DNA): TGCAGCGTTGCAAAGGACAGGGGGCCAAATGGCTACACCTTC. This gives the protein CSVAKDRGPNGYTF.

This chain links TRBV7-6 with TRBJ2-3; 12 positions agree with TRBD2. CDR3 length equals 15 residues. Trimming took 3 bases from V and 6 from J; bases not matched to a gene: 4. Germline CDR1 SGHVS, CDR2 FNYEAQ. CDR3 sequence reads: CASSFWTSGDDTQYF. The CDR3, as DNA: TGTGCCAGCAGCTTCTGGACTAGCGGGGATGATACGCAGTATTTT.

The rearrangement uses TRBV28 and TRBJ2-3; TRBD1 agrees at 7 bases. The CDR3 totals 15 residues. The V and J ends lost 6 bases and 2 bases, in that order; junction bases with no gene match: 8. Germline values: CDR1 MDHEN, CDR2 SYDVKM. The chain's CDR3 is CASSSTGAFTDTQYF. In DNA form, the CDR3 reads TGTGCCAGCAGCTCCACAGGGGCCTTCACAGATACGCAGTATTTT.